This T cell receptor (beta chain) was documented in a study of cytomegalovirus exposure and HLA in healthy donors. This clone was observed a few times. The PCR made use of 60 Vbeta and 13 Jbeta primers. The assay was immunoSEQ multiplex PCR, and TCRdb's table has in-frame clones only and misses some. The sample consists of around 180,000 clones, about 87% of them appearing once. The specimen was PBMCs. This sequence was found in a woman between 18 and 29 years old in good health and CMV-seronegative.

CDR3 protein: CASRPHRQDEEKLFF. Written as DNA, the CDR3 is TGTGCCAGCAGACCCCATCGGCAGGATGAGGAAAAACTGTTTTTT. V and J are TRBV6-5 and TRBJ1-4; D gene ambiguous. V was clipped by 6 bases and J by 8 bases, with 19 bases between them. CDR1 and CDR2 from the germline V gene are MNHEY and SVGAGI. This CDR3 is 15 amino acids long.